This TCR beta chain was sequenced during a study of blood T cells in healthy people across ages (dated by TCRdb to the mid-2010s). Describing the broader study: In model experiments, template switching captured about one uniquely barcoded TCR beta cDNA molecule for every two T cells. Age-related changes in TCR beta repertoire diversity were measured in the study by deep sequencing normalized with unique cDNA molecular identifiers. The donors were divided into four age groups: young (average about 16 years), middle-aged (about 39), aged (about 56) and long-lived (approximately 74). Two additional independent replicas of 1 million unique cDNA reads from the same blood draw were analyzed for two donors (one aged 18 to 30 and one aged 80 or older). To avoid experimental bias, donors of different ages were randomly spread across the sequencing lanes. General findings and caveats noted by the study authors: Estimates of total diversity from one million sequenced T cells were regarded as lower bounds and underestimates. Observed TCR beta diversity per million T cells fell roughly linearly with age, and a significant reduction was already apparent by age about 38. The percentage of naive T cells measured by flow cytometry correlated strongly with observed TCR beta diversity. Donor CMV infection status was unknown, potentially confounding age-related changes in expanded clonotypes. Compared with the aged group, the long-lived group had more naive CD4+ T cells, fewer expanded clones and increased TCR diversity, a pattern suggesting age selection. Bulk unsorted PBMC profiling prevented conclusive comparison of naive and antigen-experienced compartments.

Libraries were prepared through 5' RACE. For sequencing, an Illumina HiSeq 2500 was employed. A second PCR of roughly 6 to 11 cycles was performed with a sample-barcoded 5' primer and a J-beta primer mix. A template-switch 5' adaptor carrying 12 random nucleotides introduced a unique molecular identifier onto each TCR beta cDNA molecule. At least 2.5 million CDR3-containing paired-end reads were obtained from each sample. First-strand cDNA was synthesized from all RNA with the Mint cDNA synthesis kit, primed by a TRBC-specific oligonucleotide. All cDNA was treated with uracil-DNA glycosylase and then went through a first 18-cycle PCR with the universal primers M1SS and BC2_uni_R. Per the authors' processing: For normalization, 1 million high-quality reads, each with a distinct molecular identifier, were randomly selected from each sample. Reads sharing molecular identifiers were discarded rather than binned into consensus sequences. MiTCR, with a Q25 quality threshold and the strictest error-elimination algorithm, was used for CDR3 identification, clonotype clustering and error correction. A nonparametric unseen species model using Euler transformation provided a lower-bound estimate of total TCR beta diversity. TCRdb reran the public reads through fastp at Q25 and MiXCR, keeping productive beta chains. For every CDR3 protein sequence, its rows merge into one entry that carries the most common genes and DNA. The V and J calls and clone size come from TCRdb's table, not from the authors' own analysis. Recorded for this sample are hundreds of thousands of distinct CDR3 sequences; just over 55% of them occurred a single time. Roughly 26% of the sample comes from the top ten.

In the germline V gene, CDR1 corresponds to SGHVS and CDR2 to FQNEAQ. The cysteine opens and the phenylalanine closes a CDR3 of 15 amino acids. CDR3 DNA only is kept here, 45 bases in frame from base 1. This clonotype was found once. What this receptor recognizes is not known. No much larger clonotype is one base removed from it; base qualities were not supplied. The 39 donors, aged 6 to 90 years, were systemically healthy Caucasian individuals from Russia. Each donor gave 8.5 to 10 milliliters of peripheral blood, collected into EDTA-treated Vacutainer tubes. Ficoll-Paque density-gradient centrifugation was used to isolate PBMCs, with at least 7 million obtained per sample. Total RNA, at least 6 micrograms per sample, was extracted from PBMCs with Trizol reagent. Naive CD45RAhigh/CD27high T cell percentages were measured by flow cytometry on a PBMC aliquot from every donor.

Recombination joined TRBV7-8 with TRBJ2-7; TRBD2 aligns with 10 central bases. The DNA end is more similar to TRBJ2-5, so the J call may be wrong. Material for sequencing was blood. This clonotype originated in a man between 40 and 49 years old in good health. DNA sequence: TGTGCCAGCAGCTTAGCTAGCGGGAGGTCGGAGACCCAGTACTTC. Its protein product is CASSLASGRSETQYF.